A selection of T cell receptor beta chains follows, all from one sample in a study of regulatory T cells in long-lasting Graves disease. TCRdb re-called the multiplex PCR reads with MiXCR, one entry per CDR3 protein. The table records about 540,000 distinct CDR3 sequences, about 13% of them present only once. The same sample was also used in a study of T cells in Graves' hyperthyroidism and ophthalmopathy.

The specimen comprised peripheral blood mononuclear cells (PBMCs), sampled at new diagnosis, from a patient treated with antithyroid drugs. Receptor source: a man in his thirties or forties with Graves disease. Both conserved end residues are part of each CDR3. D genes are given only for firm matches. A row's size may be missing; if present it is once, few, many or a size class.

CDR3nt: TGTGCCAGCACCTTCTGGCGTACTAGCGAGGACACCGGGGAGCTGTTTTTT; CDR3aa: CASTFWRTSEDTGELFF; abundance: few; d_gene: TRBD2; v_gene: TRBV27; j_gene: TRBJ2-2
CDR3nt: TGTGCCAGCAGCCCAGAGGCGGGGCCACAAGAGACCCAGTACTTC; CDR3aa: CASSPEAGPQETQYF; abundance: NA; d_gene: NA; v_gene: TRBV11-2; j_gene: TRBJ2-5
CDR3nt: TGTGCCAGCAGCCCCCTGGCCGCTCAAGAGACCCAGTACTTC; CDR3aa: CASSPLAAQETQYF; abundance: many; d_gene: NA; v_gene: TRBV6-1; j_gene: TRBJ2-5
CDR3nt: TGTGCCAGCAGTTCGCTGATCCCGTTCGAGCAGCACTTC; CDR3aa: CASSSLIPFEQHF; abundance: many; d_gene: NA; v_gene: TRBV27; j_gene: TRBJ2-7
CDR3nt: TGCGCCAGCAGCTTGGGGTCCGCGGGGGCCGCAGAGACCCAGTACTTC; CDR3aa: CASSLGSAGAAETQYF; abundance: few; d_gene: NA; v_gene: TRBV5-5; j_gene: TRBJ2-5
CDR3nt: TGTGCCAGCAGTGGGCTAGCGGGAGAATCCTACGAGCAGTACTTC; CDR3aa: CASSGLAGESYEQYF; abundance: many; d_gene: TRBD2; v_gene: TRBV25-1; j_gene: TRBJ2-7
CDR3nt: TGTGCCAGCAGCTTTACAGGGGAGACCAAAAACATTCAGTACTTC; CDR3aa: CASSFTGETKNIQYF; abundance: NA; d_gene: TRBD1; v_gene: TRBV11-2; j_gene: TRBJ2-4
CDR3nt: TGTGCCAGCAGCTTAGCGTCTGGCGGGAGGAAGACCCAGTACTTC; CDR3aa: CASSLASGGRKTQYF; abundance: many; d_gene: TRBD2; v_gene: TRBV11-2; j_gene: TRBJ2-5
CDR3nt: TGTGCCAGCAGTGAAATACCGGATGGCTACACCTTC; CDR3aa: CASSEIPDGYTF; abundance: many; d_gene: NA; v_gene: TRBV2; j_gene: TRBJ1-2
CDR3nt: TGTGCCAGCAGCCCCCTCCGGGAAGGTAGCAAAGAGCAGTTCTTC; CDR3aa: CASSPLREGSKEQFF; abundance: few; d_gene: NA; v_gene: TRBV5-4; j_gene: TRBJ2-1
CDR3nt: TGTGCCAGCAGCTTACAGCTAATGGACGAGCAGTACTTC; CDR3aa: CASSLQLMDEQYF; abundance: many; d_gene: NA; v_gene: TRBV11-2; j_gene: TRBJ2-7
CDR3nt: TGTGCCAGCAGCAACGACAAGAACTATGGCTACACCTTC; CDR3aa: CASSNDKNYGYTF; abundance: many; d_gene: NA; v_gene: TRBV6-1; j_gene: TRBJ1-2
CDR3nt: TGTGCCAGCAGTTTAACCGCAGGCGGGGGTGAGCCCCAGCATTTT; CDR3aa: CASSLTAGGGEPQHF; abundance: many; d_gene: NA; v_gene: TRBV27; j_gene: TRBJ1-5
CDR3nt: TGTGCCAGCAGCTTGTTTCAGGTCCTCTCCTACGAGCAGTACTTC; CDR3aa: CASSLFQVLSYEQYF; abundance: many; d_gene: NA; v_gene: TRBV5-5; j_gene: TRBJ2-7
CDR3nt: TGTGCCACCAGTGATTCGCGGGGTCCGGACGAGCAGTACTTC; CDR3aa: CATSDSRGPDEQYF; abundance: many; d_gene: NA; v_gene: TRBV24-1; j_gene: TRBJ2-7
CDR3nt: TGTGCCATCAGCCAACTACAGGGTTCAGGCTATGGCTACACCTTC; CDR3aa: CAISQLQGSGYGYTF; abundance: many; d_gene: NA; v_gene: TRBV10-3; j_gene: TRBJ1-2
CDR3nt: TGCAGTGCTATTAAACGAACTATCTCGGATACGCAGTATTTT; CDR3aa: CSAIKRTISDTQYF; abundance: NA; d_gene: NA; v_gene: TRBV20-1; j_gene: TRBJ2-3
CDR3nt: TGCGCCAGCAGCGGAGGACAGGGGACCACCGGGGAGCTGTTTTTT; CDR3aa: CASSGGQGTTGELFF; abundance: many; d_gene: TRBD1; v_gene: TRBV5-1; j_gene: TRBJ2-2
CDR3nt: TGTGCCAGCAGCGACAGGGGAGAGACCCAGTACTTC; CDR3aa: CASSDRGETQYF; abundance: many; d_gene: TRBD1; v_gene: TRBV12-3/TRBV12-4; j_gene: TRBJ2-5
CDR3nt: TGTGCCAGTAGTACCACGGGGGGCAATCAGCCCCAGCATTTT; CDR3aa: CASSTTGGNQPQHF; abundance: many; d_gene: NA; v_gene: TRBV19; j_gene: TRBJ1-5
CDR3nt: TGTGCCAGCAGTGGGACTAGCGGGAGGATCTATGAGCAGTTCTTC; CDR3aa: CASSGTSGRIYEQFF; abundance: many; d_gene: TRBD2; v_gene: TRBV27; j_gene: TRBJ2-1
CDR3nt: TGTGCCAGCAGTGATCGGGGTATTAGCAATCAGCCCCAGCATTTT; CDR3aa: CASSDRGISNQPQHF; abundance: many; d_gene: NA; v_gene: TRBV2; j_gene: TRBJ1-5
CDR3nt: TGCGCCAGCCACGAGGCACGTGCGGCAGATACGCAGTATTTT; CDR3aa: CASHEARAADTQYF; abundance: many; d_gene: NA; v_gene: TRBV5-1; j_gene: TRBJ2-3
CDR3nt: TGTGCCAGCACCCCGAGCCCCCTAGCGGCCCTGAACACCGGGGAGCTGTTTTTT; CDR3aa: CASTPSPLAALNTGELFF; abundance: many; d_gene: TRBD2; v_gene: TRBV5-5; j_gene: TRBJ2-2
CDR3nt: TGTGCCAGCAGCACCCCAGGGGCTGGCACAGATACGCAGTATTTT; CDR3aa: CASSTPGAGTDTQYF; abundance: many; d_gene: NA; v_gene: TRBV12-3/TRBV12-4; j_gene: TRBJ2-3
CDR3nt: TGTGCCACCAGTCTTCATAAGGGTCTCCAAGAGACCCAGTACTTC; CDR3aa: CATSLHKGLQETQYF; abundance: many; d_gene: NA; v_gene: TRBV24-1; j_gene: TRBJ2-5
CDR3nt: TGTGCCAGCAGCAGAGCGGGGCCCTACGAGCAGTACTTC; CDR3aa: CASSRAGPYEQYF; abundance: many; d_gene: TRBD2; v_gene: TRBV7-8; j_gene: TRBJ2-7
CDR3nt: TGTGCCAGTAACCCGACAGGGGTCCTTAGCAATCAGCCCCAGCATTTT; CDR3aa: CASNPTGVLSNQPQHF; abundance: many; d_gene: TRBD1; v_gene: TRBV19; j_gene: TRBJ1-5
CDR3nt: TGTGCCAGCCCTATTACCCGGGACTCCTACAATGAGCAGTTCTTC; CDR3aa: CASPITRDSYNEQFF; abundance: many; d_gene: NA; v_gene: TRBV2; j_gene: TRBJ2-1
CDR3nt: TGTGCCAGCCGACCTCCACTAAGCTCCTACGAGCAGTACTTC; CDR3aa: CASRPPLSSYEQYF; abundance: many; d_gene: NA; v_gene: TRBV27; j_gene: TRBJ2-7
CDR3nt: TGTGCCAGCAGTTACTCGCCGGTACAGGTTCAACCCCTCCACTTT; CDR3aa: CASSYSPVQVQPLHF; abundance: NA; d_gene: NA; v_gene: TRBV6-5; j_gene: TRBJ1-6
CDR3nt: TGTACCAGCAGCCCCCGTAGTTCCCTAGGGGCGAATGAGCAGTTCTTC; CDR3aa: CTSSPRSSLGANEQFF; abundance: NA; d_gene: NA; v_gene: TRBV9; j_gene: TRBJ2-1
CDR3nt: TGTGCCAGCAGTTTTCGTCCGCCGGTCGATGAGCAGTTCTTC; CDR3aa: CASSFRPPVDEQFF; abundance: many; d_gene: NA; v_gene: TRBV12-3/TRBV12-4; j_gene: TRBJ2-1
CDR3nt: TGTGCCAGCAGCTTAGGGGCGCCCCGGGCTTTCTTT; CDR3aa: CASSLGAPRAFF; abundance: many; d_gene: NA; v_gene: TRBV7-9; j_gene: TRBJ1-1
CDR3nt: TGTGCCAGCAGCTTATTTACGGGATCAGATACGCAGTATTTT; CDR3aa: CASSLFTGSDTQYF; abundance: few; d_gene: NA; v_gene: TRBV7-9; j_gene: TRBJ2-3
CDR3nt: TGTGCCAGCAGCCCCCCAGGACGGACCACAGATACGCAGTATTTT; CDR3aa: CASSPPGRTTDTQYF; abundance: few; d_gene: NA; v_gene: TRBV3-1; j_gene: TRBJ2-3
CDR3nt: TGTGCCATCAGTGAGCCCGCCCTAGCGGAGCAGTTCTTC; CDR3aa: CAISEPALAEQFF; abundance: many; d_gene: NA; v_gene: TRBV10-3; j_gene: TRBJ2-1
CDR3nt: TGCGCCAGCAGCCATCAACTAGCGGGGGTATCCTACGAGCAGTACTTC; CDR3aa: CASSHQLAGVSYEQYF; abundance: NA; d_gene: TRBD2; v_gene: TRBV4-1; j_gene: TRBJ2-7
CDR3nt: TGCAGTGCTGCTCATAGCGAGGGACTAGCGGGAGACCAGCAGTTCTTC; CDR3aa: CSAAHSEGLAGDQQFF; abundance: NA; d_gene: TRBD2; v_gene: TRBV20-1; j_gene: TRBJ2-1
CDR3nt: TGTGCCAGCAGCCAAGCTCAGGGGGCAATCTATGGCTACACCTTC; CDR3aa: CASSQAQGAIYGYTF; abundance: many; d_gene: TRBD1; v_gene: TRBV3-1; j_gene: TRBJ1-2
CDR3nt: TGTGCCAGCAGCCAATTCACAGGGGGCACAGATACGCAGTATTTT; CDR3aa: CASSQFTGGTDTQYF; abundance: NA; d_gene: TRBD1; v_gene: TRBV6-1; j_gene: TRBJ2-3
CDR3nt: TGTGCCAGCAGCCCGGGACTAGCGGTCTCCGAGCAGTACTTC; CDR3aa: CASSPGLAVSEQYF; abundance: many; d_gene: TRBD2; v_gene: TRBV7-9; j_gene: TRBJ2-7